What follows are 12 T cell receptor beta chains derived from one specimen sequenced in a study of response to subunit inactivated influenza vaccine. Using its own MiXCR run on the RT-PCR reads, TCRdb lists one record per CDR3 protein. This sample yields approximately 530,000 distinct CDR3 sequences, of which 6.5% to 8% are seen a single time; under 15% belongs to the top ten. Sample: PBMCs from blood, taken around 25 months after vaccination. The receptor set was obtained from a man between 45 and 75 years old who received an inactivated influenza vaccine.

This clonotype was detected a few times. This sequence joins TRBV20-1 and TRBJ2-1; 10 positions match TRBD1. Germline-derived CDR1 and CDR2 are DFQATT and SNEGSKA (reference sequence). The ends lost 5 bases at V and 4 bases at J; junction bases unmatched: 11. This CDR3 contains 16 residues. The CDR3 sequence: CSARQGASRSYNEQFF. The CDR3, as DNA: TGCAGTGCTCGACAGGGGGCCTCAAGGTCGTACAATGAGCAGTTCTTC.

The table lists this clonotype with a few counts. The chain recombines TRBV20-1 with TRBJ2-7; 10 bases are a match to TRBD2. The CDR3 runs 16 residues. Losses at the gene ends were 5 bases for V and 2 bases for J; bases not matched to a gene: 12. Germline CDR1 DFQATT, CDR2 SNEGSKA (reference sequence). The CDR3 region has the DNA TGCAGTGCTCCCCCTGGGGAGCGGGGGGGCACCTACGAGCAGTACTTC. Translated, it gives CSAPPGERGGTYEQYF.

This clonotype showed up just a few times. CDR3 residues: CAISPGTSIYNEQFF. The DNA of the CDR3 is TGTGCCATCAGCCCCGGGACTAGTATCTACAATGAGCAGTTCTTC. This sequence joins TRBV10-3 and TRBJ2-1; the match to TRBD2 covers 8 bases. V dropped 6 bases and J dropped 3; count of bases not matched to a gene: 7. The CDR3 runs to 15 residues. Germline V gives CDR1 ENHRY, CDR2 SYGVKD.

V and J are TRBV6-1 and TRBJ2-1, with D perhaps TRBD2 (5 bases). The ends were cut back, 5 bases at V and 3 bases at J, with 20 bases in the middle. Germline V gene sequence: CDR1 MNHNS, CDR2 SASEGT. The CDR3 runs 17 residues. This chain's CDR3 is CASSPTPRAIDYNEQFF. The CDR3 DNA follows: TGTGCCAGCAGTCCAACGCCGAGGGCCATAGACTACAATGAGCAGTTCTTC.

This clonotype was seen more than once but under ten times. V and J are TRBV5-6 and TRBJ1-1; unclear D gene. This CDR3 comprises 15 residues. CDR1 SGHDT and CDR2 YYEEEE come from the germline V gene. Trimming pared 0 bases from V and 1 base from J, leaving 10 bases between. CDR3 nucleotide sequence: TGTGCCAGCAGCTTGGTAGGGCAGCCGAACACTGAAGCTTTCTTT. Translating it yields CASSLVGQPNTEAFF.

The chain combines TRBV3-1 with TRBJ1-1; no definite D call. This CDR3 spans 14 amino acids. From germline, CDR1 is LGHDT and CDR2 YNNKEL (reference sequence). Trimming took off 2 bases at V and 6 bases at J, with 13 bases between the two ends. CDR3 loop: CASSQIDQTAEAFF. The CDR3 DNA reads as TGTGCCAGCAGCCAAATAGACCAAACCGCTGAAGCTTTCTTT.

Ten or more counts support this clonotype. The chain joins TRBV12-3 or TRBV12-4 to TRBJ1-1; 7 nucleotides align to TRBD1. V dropped 6 bases and J dropped 5; count of bases not matched to a gene: 9. The CDR3 runs 14 residues. CDR3 residues: CASSSPGGRTEAFF. The CDR3 nucleotides are TGTGCCAGCAGCTCTCCAGGGGGGAGGACTGAAGCTTTCTTT.

This clonotype showed up many times. The V call is TRBV11-2, the J call TRBJ2-7; 8 bases agree with TRBD1. Per the germline V gene, CDR1 is SGHAT and CDR2 is FQNNGV. V lost 3 bases to trimming and J lost 2 bases; unmatched junction nucleotides: 15. The CDR3 has 18 residues. CDR3 sequence: CASSFLLPRGQETYEQYF. CDR3 DNA: TGTGCCAGCAGCTTCTTACTTCCGCGGGGACAGGAGACCTACGAGCAGTACTTC.

V usage is TRBV5-1 and J usage is TRBJ1-2; D is possibly TRBD1 (5 bases). Germline V CDR1 and CDR2: SGHRS, YFSETQ. The V gene lost 0 bases and the J gene lost 7 bases, with 13 bases spanning the gap. This CDR3 is 14 amino acids long. For the CDR3, the DNA is TGCGCCAGCAGCTTGGACAGGATAGGAAGTGGCTACACCTTC. It is translated as CASSLDRIGSGYTF.

The V and J genes are TRBV20-1 and TRBJ2-3, with TRBD2 as a possible D gene (5 bases). Germline V gene data show CDR1 as DFQATT and CDR2 as SNEGSKA (reference sequence). The CDR3 totals 16 residues. Trimming left V 0 bases short and J 0 bases short, with 13 bases between. The CDR3 coding sequence is TGCAGTGCTAGAGATCTGCGAGCGGTGAGCACAGATACGCAGTATTTT. This translates into CSARDLRAVSTDTQYF.

V gene TRBV7-2 combines with J gene TRBJ2-3; unclear D gene. The CDR3 has 15 amino acids. Trimming removed 6 bases at V and 0 bases at J, with 13 bases between. The germline V gene has CDR1 SGHTA and CDR2 FQGNSA. The CDR3 DNA sequence: TGTGCCAGCAGTCCCCGGACCTTTAGCACAGATACGCAGTATTTT. Its protein product is CASSPRTFSTDTQYF.

The CDR3 here is CASSQQGVNQPQHF. The CDR3 region has the DNA TGTGCCAGCAGCCAACAGGGGGTGAATCAGCCCCAGCATTTT. This chain joins TRBV6-1 and TRBJ1-5; 8 positions agree with TRBD1. There are 14 residues in the CDR3. V trimming: 6 bases; J trimming: 4 bases; junction bases outside the gene matches: 5. Germline-derived CDR1 and CDR2 are MNHNS and SASEGT.